This T cell receptor beta chain was sequenced during a study of CD8 T cells in ankylosing spondylitis. Concerning this clonotype: The antigen is not known.

Findings of the study overall: Disease-linked clones were found to be CD8+ and relatively rare in peripheral blood. Some motif variants were previously reported in reactive arthritis synovial fluid and blood. A TCR beta motif made of about 8 highly homologous variants seemed typical of ankylosing spondylitis blood. There was reportedly significant enrichment of clones that were disease-linked in matched ankylosing spondylitis synovial fluid.

The V end was cut by 0 bases, the J end by 7 bases, with 18 bases between. Looked up from germline, CDR1 is SQVTM and CDR2 is ANQGSEA. The CDR3 spans 15 residues. Using its own MiXCR run on the 5' RACE reads, TCRdb lists one record per CDR3 protein. Of some 87,000 distinct CDR3 sequences listed, about 27% were seen once; the top ten hold over 50%. The source is a male donor with ankylosing spondylitis or in good health (not recorded which). Material: blood, either unsorted or a sorted T cell fraction (not recorded which). The chain links TRBV29-1 to TRBJ2-5, with no clear D. In DNA, the CDR3 is TGCAGCGTTGAAGATCCGCAGGAGAGGTTGGTGACCCAGTACTTC. It codes for CSVEDPQERLVTQYF. Full variable domain (rest looked up from reference TRBV29-1 and TRBJ2-5): SAVISQKPSRDICQRGTSLTIQCQVDSQVTMMFWYRQQPGQSLTLIATANQGSEATYESGFVIDKFPISRPNLTFSTLTVSNMSPEDSSIYLCSVEDPQERLVTQYFGPGTRLLVL.